This TCR beta chain stems from a study of response to subunit inactivated influenza vaccine. Study-level findings and limits: New T cells are recruited in small numbers by each seasonal influenza vaccination, according to the authors' suggestion.

V shed 1 base and J shed 5 bases, with 12 bases lying between them. This CDR3 region has 15 residues. Germline CDR1 reads SGHVS; CDR2 reads FNYEAQ. Via MiXCR, TCRdb re-called the RT-PCR reads, giving one row per CDR3 protein. The table has 860,000 or so distinct CDR3 sequences, 21% seen once. This clonotype has a handful of counts. Its target is not known. This TCR was sampled from a man aged 50 to 59 who received an inactivated influenza vaccine. This chain joins TRBV7-6 and TRBJ1-5; D might be TRBD1 (6 bases). Material: PBMCs from blood, obtained 5 to 6 days after vaccination. In nucleotides, the CDR3 is TGTGCCAGCAGCTTAGGTGCAGGGGCTTATCAGCCCCAGCATTTT. This encodes CASSLGAGAYQPQHF. The variable domain in full, completed from reference TRBV7-6 and TRBJ1-5, reads GAGVSQSPRYKVTKRGQDVALRCDPISGHVSLYWYRQALGQGPEFLTYFNYEAQQDKSGLPNDRFSAERPEGSISTLTIQRTEQRDSAMYRCASSLGAGAYQPQHFGDGTRLSIL.